The 28 T cell receptor beta chains below were found in one sample sequenced in a study of blood T cell repertoires in COVID-19. The protocol was immunoSEQ multiplex PCR, while the TCRdb copy is restricted to in-frame clones and leaves out a portion. The data contain approximately 300,000 clones, 75% to 90% of them seen just once; the ten biggest clones take up 2% to 2.5%. The material sequenced was peripheral blood. These receptors were collected from a woman between 50 and 59 years old who had recovered from COVID-19.

The genes are TRBV5-1 and TRBJ1-1; the D is unclear. Germline CDR1 is SGHRS and CDR2 is YFSETQ. V was clipped by 4 bases and J by 5 bases, with 18 bases between them. The CDR3 runs to 15 residues. The chain's CDR3 is CASSSNSGFVTEAFF. The CDR3 coding sequence is TGCGCCAGCAGCAGTAATAGCGGTTTTGTAACTGAAGCTTTCTTT.

The count of this clone is one. V usage is TRBV7-2 and J usage is TRBJ1-2, with 8 bases identical to TRBD1. CDR1 is SGHTA, CDR2 FQGNSA, per germline. This CDR3 spans 15 amino acids. The V segment lost 1 base and the J segment 3 bases; nucleotides outside the gene matches: 4. Written as DNA, the CDR3 is TGTGCCAGCAGCTTAGAGCCAGGGGGCCACTATGGCTACACCTTC. Translating it yields CASSLEPGGHYGYTF.

The J gene is TRBJ1-2, the V gene TRBV15, with 7 bases aligning to TRBD1. The CDR3 sequence is 12 residues long. V shed 5 bases, J shed 11 bases, and the junction held 8 bases outside the gene matches. The germline CDR1 and CDR2 sequences are LNHNV and YYDKDF (reference sequence). The CDR3 DNA is TGTGCCACCAGCGGACCCACAGGGGTTTACACCTTC. Protein product: CATSGPTGVYTF.

This chain joins TRBV7-9 and TRBJ1-6; 8 bases align to TRBD1. The V gene end was trimmed by 5 bases and the J gene end by 10 bases; junction bases not matched to a gene: 4. Germline-derived CDR1 and CDR2 are SEHNR and FQNEAQ (reference sequence). The CDR3 consists of 13 residues. The chain's CDR3 is CASSPRGRSPLHF. DNA of the CDR3: TGTGCCAGCAGCCCCAGGGGGCGGTCACCCCTCCACTTT.

The chain recombines TRBV5-1 with TRBJ1-4; 7 bases agree with TRBD1. Germline trimming cut 4 bases from V and 4 bases from J; bases unmatched to any gene: 7. CDR1 SGHRS and CDR2 YFSETQ come from the germline V gene. The CDR3 totals 15 residues. The CDR3 DNA reads TGCGCCAGCAGCATTCTCGGGACAGTTAATGAAAAACTGTTTTTT. Amino acid sequence: CASSILGTVNEKLFF.

V is TRBV27 and J is TRBJ2-1; D call uncertain. The V and J ends lost 6 bases and 0 bases respectively, with 12 bases between them. Germline CDR1 and CDR2: MNHEY and SMNVEV (reference sequence). This CDR3 region has 15 residues. The CDR3 region has the DNA TGTGCCAGCAGACACCACCGGAGCTCCTACAATGAGCAGTTCTTC. Its protein is CASRHHRSSYNEQFF.

The chain recombines TRBV18 with TRBJ2-3; 8 nucleotides match TRBD2. Germline V gene lookup returns CDR1 KGHSH and CDR2 LQKENI. The V and J ends lost 0 bases and 8 bases, in that order; junction bases with no gene match: 7. The CDR3 runs 15 residues. CDR3 DNA sequence: TGTGCCAGCTCACCACCCCAGCGGGAGATGGGTACGCAGTATTTT. Translation gives CASSPPQREMGTQYF.

The chain links TRBV7-2 to TRBJ2-7; 7 nucleotides align to TRBD1. The CDR3 has 13 amino acids. The V and J ends lost 0 bases and 7 bases, in that order; junction bases with no gene match: 3. Germline V gene data show CDR1 as SGHTA and CDR2 as FQGNSA. This chain's CDR3 is CASSLAGGREQYF. In nucleotides, the CDR3 is TGTGCCAGCAGCTTAGCAGGGGGCCGGGAGCAGTACTTC.

This sequence joins TRBV6-2 or TRBV6-3 and TRBJ1-5, with D possibly TRBD1 on 5 matching bases. Trimming pared 2 bases from V and 3 bases from J, leaving 8 bases between. CDR3 size: 14 residues. Germline assignment: CDR1 MNHEY and CDR2 SVGEGT. The DNA of the CDR3 is TGTGCCAGCAGTTACGGGGGACTCAATCAGCCCCAGCATTTT. It specifies CASSYGGLNQPQHF.

The V and J genes are TRBV28 and TRBJ1-2; D possibly corresponds to TRBD1 (5 bases). V lost 2 bases and J 8 bases, leaving 12 bases between the germline ends. The germline V gene has CDR1 MDHEN and CDR2 SYDVKM. This CDR3 is 13 amino acids long. The CDR3 loop reads CASSLEGARGYTF. The CDR3, as DNA: TGTGCCAGCAGTTTAGAAGGGGCGCGGGGCTACACCTTC.

The rearrangement uses TRBV7-3 and TRBJ2-6, with a possible D match to TRBD1 (6 bases). Germline CDR1 reads SGHTA; CDR2 reads FQGTGA. V lost 3 bases and J 4 bases, leaving 10 bases between the germline ends. The CDR3 is made up of 15 amino acids. The CDR3 sequence: CASSFTGSGANVLTF. The CDR3 nucleotides are TGTGCCAGCAGCTTCACAGGGTCGGGGGCCAACGTCCTGACTTTC.

The rearrangement links TRBV28 to TRBJ2-7; 9 bases align to TRBD1. Looked up from germline, CDR1 is MDHEN and CDR2 is SYDVKM. The CDR3 is made up of 14 amino acids. With 7 bases clipped from V and 5 bases from J, the junction kept 9 bases outside the gene matches. CDR3 in amino acids: CASIRDRVTHEQYF. The DNA for the CDR3 is TGTGCCAGCATTAGGGACAGGGTTACCCACGAGCAGTACTTC.

The chain has TRBV12-3 or TRBV12-4 and TRBJ2-1; the match to TRBD2 covers 8 bases. The CDR3 length is 12 residues. The V and J ends lost 5 bases and 14 bases, in that order; junction bases with no gene match: 8. The CDR3 DNA follows: TGTGCCAGCAGTCACTGGACCGGGGGGGAGTTCTTC. Translation: CASSHWTGGEFF.

The chain's CDR3 is CASSISLQGHYGYTF. The CDR3 nucleotides read TGTGCCAGTAGTATATCCCTACAGGGCCACTATGGCTACACCTTC. The chain recombines TRBV19 with TRBJ1-2, with TRBD1 as a possible D gene (6 bases). CDR1 LNHDA and CDR2 SQIVND come from the germline V gene (reference sequence). V was trimmed by 2 bases and J by 3 bases, leaving 13 bases between them. The CDR3 extends over 15 amino acids.

The rearrangement links TRBV7-2 to TRBJ1-2; TRBD1 matches at 8 bases. The CDR3 spans 15 residues. Germline V gene data show CDR1 as SGHTA and CDR2 as FQGNSA. The junction had 11 bases not matched to a gene; V was cut back by 5 bases and J by 6 bases. The CDR3 protein is CASSPRTGWEDGYTF. The CDR3 DNA sequence: TGTGCCAGCAGCCCTCGGACAGGGTGGGAGGATGGCTACACCTTC.

The rearrangement uses TRBV7-9 and TRBJ2-6; D is perhaps TRBD1 (5 bases). V was shortened by 1 base and J by 0 bases, with 10 bases between the two germline ends. The CDR3 has 17 residues. Germline V CDR1 and CDR2: SEHNR, FQNEAQ (reference sequence). The DNA of the CDR3 is TGTGCCAGCAGCTTAGGTCAGGGAAGCTCTGGGGCCAACGTCCTGACTTTC. Protein sequence: CASSLGQGSSGANVLTF. Combining the CDR3 with reference TRBV7-9 and TRBJ2-6 gives the whole variable domain DTGVSQNPRHKITKRGQNVTFRCDPISEHNRLYWYRQTLGQGPEFLTYFQNEAQLEKSRLLSDRFSAERPKGSFSTLEIQRTEQGDSAMYLCASSLGQGSSGANVLTFGAGSRLTVL.

The chain recombines TRBV12-3 or TRBV12-4 with TRBJ1-1; D is ambiguous. V was cut by 3 bases and J by 1 base, with 3 bases left in between. This CDR3 has 12 amino acids. CDR3 in DNA: TGTGCCAGCAGTTTCCAGAACACTGAAGCTTTCTTT. It encodes CASSFQNTEAFF.

The chain has TRBV19 and TRBJ1-6, with a possible D match to TRBD1 (6 bases). The CDR3 is made up of 17 amino acids. The germline CDR1 and CDR2 sequences are LNHDA and SQIVND (reference sequence). The V and J ends lost 1 base and 7 bases respectively, with 17 bases between them. The CDR3 is CASSIALIQGRNSPLHF. Here the CDR3 DNA reads TGTGCCAGTAGTATAGCACTGATACAGGGAAGAAATTCACCCCTCCACTTT.

The V gene is TRBV3-1 (or the pseudogene TRBV3-2), the J gene TRBJ1-5; 7 bases fit TRBD1. CDR1 and CDR2 from the germline V gene are LGHDT and YNNKEL (reference sequence). The V gene end was trimmed by 0 bases and the J gene end by 4 bases; junction bases not matched to a gene: 3. CDR3 length equals 15 residues. The CDR3 DNA reads TGTGCCAGCAGCCAAGATGGGACAGAGAATCAGCCCCAGCATTTT. It specifies CASSQDGTENQPQHF.

This clone came up once. The gene calls are TRBV7-9 and TRBJ1-4; no reliable D call. Germline values: CDR1 SEHNR, CDR2 FQNEAQ (reference sequence). The CDR3 contains 14 residues. The ends were cut back, 1 base at V and 5 bases at J, with 8 bases in the middle. The CDR3 bases are TGTGCCAGCAGCTTAGACAGCCAAAATGAAAAACTGTTTTTT. Residues: CASSLDSQNEKLFF.

The genes are TRBV6-5 and TRBJ1-5; D is unclear. CDR1 is MNHEY and CDR2 is SVGAGI in the germline V gene. The V end was cut by 2 bases, the J end by 4 bases, with 9 bases between. The length of the CDR3 is 14 residues. DNA of the CDR3: TGTGCCAGCAGTTACGCAGGTGGGAATCAGCCCCAGCATTTT. It codes for CASSYAGGNQPQHF.

The CDR3 reads CASSEFRRSYEQYF. As DNA, the CDR3 is TGTGCCAGCAGTGAATTCCGCAGGTCCTACGAGCAGTACTTC. V usage is TRBV25-1 and J usage is TRBJ2-7; D is undetermined. Germline lookup yields CDR1 MGHDK and CDR2 SYGVNS. With 1 base removed from V and 1 base from J, the gap between germline ends came to 8 bases. The length of the CDR3 is 14 residues.

The gene calls are TRBV18 and TRBJ2-1; TRBD2 aligns across 9 bases. V was clipped by 0 bases and J by 4 bases; unmatched bases: 4. CDR1 is KGHSH, CDR2 LQKENI, per germline. CDR3 size: 16 residues. The CDR3 reads CASSPPNSGRYNEQFF. CDR3 nucleotides: TGTGCCAGCTCACCACCGAATAGCGGGAGATACAATGAGCAGTTCTTC.

The gene calls are TRBV7-9 and TRBJ1-1; the D gene is possibly TRBD1 (6 bases). V gave up 4 bases and J gave up 4 bases, with 16 bases separating them. This CDR3 contains 15 residues. CDR1 SEHNR and CDR2 FQNEAQ come from the germline V gene (reference sequence). The CDR3 loop is CASSSGPGVSTEAFF. The CDR3 DNA sequence: TGTGCCAGCAGCTCGGGCCCAGGGGTGAGCACTGAAGCTTTCTTT. Looking up the rest from reference TRBV7-9 and TRBJ1-1 gives the full variable domain: DTGVSQNPRHKITKRGQNVTFRCDPISEHNRLYWYRQTLGQGPEFLTYFQNEAQLEKSRLLSDRFSAERPKGSFSTLEIQRTEQGDSAMYLCASSSGPGVSTEAFFGQGTRLTVV.

Points on this clone: Other DNA sequences of this sample code for an identical CDR3. V gene TRBV7-2 combines with J gene TRBJ1-1; the D gene is possibly TRBD1 (5 bases). The germline CDR1 and CDR2 sequences are SGHTA and FQGNSA. Between the trimmed V and J ends, which lost 1 base and 2 bases, there was a span of 8 bases. The length of the CDR3 is 14 residues. Here the CDR3 DNA reads TGTGCCAGCAGCTTAGTCGGGGGAAACACTGAAGCTTTCTTT. Translation gives CASSLVGGNTEAFF.

The V and J genes are TRBV27 and TRBJ1-1; 7 positions match TRBD1. After removal of 4 bases from V and 6 bases from J, the junction contained 11 bases not matched to a gene. The length of the CDR3 is 15 residues. The germline V gene has CDR1 MNHEY and CDR2 SMNVEV (reference sequence). CDR3 DNA sequence: TGTGCCAGCAGTTCCCACTCGACAGGGACGGCTGAAGCTTTCTTT. This sequence encodes CASSSHSTGTAEAFF.

The chain joins TRBV20-1 to TRBJ1-2; 8 bases map to TRBD1. The germline CDR1 and CDR2 sequences are DFQATT and SNEGSKA (reference sequence). V trimming: 3 bases; J trimming: 8 bases; junction bases outside the gene matches: 8. The CDR3 sequence is 13 residues long. The CDR3 DNA reads TGCAGTGCTAGTGAGACAGGGGTCGGGGGCTACACCTTC. Translated, it gives CSASETGVGGYTF.

The chain joins TRBV5-4 to TRBJ2-2; 8 nucleotides agree with TRBD2. Trimming cost V 4 bases and J 0 bases; bases outside gene matches: 5. Germline CDR1 reads SGHNT; CDR2 reads YYREEE (reference sequence). The CDR3 covers 16 residues. CDR3: CASSNKAGANTGELFF. CDR3 coding DNA: TGTGCCAGCAGCAATAAAGCGGGGGCGAACACCGGGGAGCTGTTTTTT.